The present T cell receptor (beta chain) was sequenced within a study of T cell repertoires in cytomegalovirus infection. This clonotype was seen only a few times. Its antigen is unidentified. The V and J ends lost 2 bases and 5 bases respectively, with 10 bases between them. The CDR3 runs 13 residues. The germline gives CDR1 SGHNT, CDR2 YYREEE (reference sequence). From the reads, TCRdb called clonotypes with MiXCR, one entry per CDR3 protein. The sample records about 130,000 distinct CDR3 sequences, 20% to 30% being singletons. Sample: PBMCs, sequenced either directly or after in vitro stimulation (not recorded which). J is TRBJ2-5 and V is TRBV5-4; D may correspond to TRBD1 or TRBD2 (5 bases each). The TCR sequence derives from a human donor in good health (CMV status not recorded). Some clones in this sample may be carry-over from other donors' samples. The CDR3 here is CASSFWGYETQYF. CDR3 bases: TGTGCCAGCAGCTTTTGGGGGTACGAGACCCAGTACTTC.